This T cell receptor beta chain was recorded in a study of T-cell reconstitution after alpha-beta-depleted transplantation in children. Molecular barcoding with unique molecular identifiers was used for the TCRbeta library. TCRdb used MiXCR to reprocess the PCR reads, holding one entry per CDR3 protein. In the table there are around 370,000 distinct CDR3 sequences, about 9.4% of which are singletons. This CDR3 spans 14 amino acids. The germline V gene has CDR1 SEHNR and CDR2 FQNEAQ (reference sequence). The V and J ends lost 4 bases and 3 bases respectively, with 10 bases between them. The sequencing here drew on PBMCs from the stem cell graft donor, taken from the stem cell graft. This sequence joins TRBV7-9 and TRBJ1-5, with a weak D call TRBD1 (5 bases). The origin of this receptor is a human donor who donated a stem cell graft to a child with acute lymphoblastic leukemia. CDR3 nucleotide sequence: TGTGCCAGCAGCTCCGACAGAAACAATCAGCCCCAGCATTTT. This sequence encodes CASSSDRNNQPQHF.